This T cell receptor (beta chain) was profiled in a study of technical replicates of blood from a few donors. The V gene end was trimmed by 5 bases and the J gene end by 13 bases; junction bases not matched to a gene: 10. The CDR3 has 12 residues. In germline, CDR1 is MNHEY, CDR2 SVGAGI. This clone was observed once. Profiled with immunoSEQ multiplex PCR; TCRdb holds only in-frame clones, not every one. The sample has 75,000 to 90,000 clones; 96% are singletons. The rearrangement uses TRBV6-5 and TRBJ2-7; TRBD1 matches at 8 bases. This receptor was obtained from a human donor in good health. The material sequenced was T cells isolated from PBMCs. CDR3 DNA: TGTGCCAGCAGTAGGGAGGACAGGGTGTTTTACTTC. Its protein is CASSREDRVFYF.